This TCR beta chain was sequenced in a study of vaccination effects on CD4 cells after COVID-19. Findings of the study overall: Whether induced by infection or by vaccine, clones showed marked clonal contraction late after vaccination.

Sequencing was preceded by expansion of antigen-specific CD4+ T cells with viral peptide pools in the ViraFEST assay. The culture ran for 10 days before CD4+ T cells were isolated. According to the study, vaccine recipients showed no prior SARS-CoV-2 infection and negative nucleocapsid antibodies. Notes on this clone: Its antigen is as yet unknown.

The CDR3 has 17 residues. Germline CDR1 is KGHSH and CDR2 is LQKENI. Trimming at V came to 1 base and at J to 3 bases, leaving 4 bases not matched to a gene. TCRdb's table, derived via immunoSEQ multiplex PCR, lists solely in-frame clones and lacks some. The sample records 78,000 or so clones, around 81% being singletons. The sequencing used CD4+ T cells from PBMCs cultured with SARS-CoV-2 spike peptides, collected before COVID-19 vaccination. The sequence derives from a human donor who received a COVID-19 vaccine. V and J are TRBV18 and TRBJ2-5; 14 nucleotides match TRBD2. This CDR3 reads CASSPQRGLAGEETQYF. The CDR3 region has the DNA TGTGCCAGCTCACCACAACGGGGACTAGCGGGGGAAGAGACCCAGTACTTC. The whole variable domain, filled in from reference TRBV18 and TRBJ2-5, reads NAGVMQNPRHLVRRRGQEARLRCSPMKGHSHVYWYRQLPEEGLKFMVYLQKENIIDESGMPKERFSAEFPKEGPSILRIQQVVRGDSAAYFCASSPQRGLAGEETQYFGPGTRLLVL.